Included here is one T cell receptor beta chain sequence, with context. These data are taken from a study of early stage breast cancer tumors. Study background: Under 10 ER+/PR+/HER2- tumors were invasive ductal; a few were invasive lobular. Samples were sequenced at 7.5 to 10-fold average coverage.

Repertoires were generated with immunoSEQ multiplex PCR, while TCRdb's copy carries only in-frame clones and drops some. The sample shows approximately 70,000 clones, around 80% of them seen only once. V dropped 4 bases and J dropped 5 bases, with 16 bases sitting between them. CDR1 and CDR2 from the germline V gene are PRHDT and FYEKMQ (reference sequence). CDR3 size: 15 residues. Sequences were obtained from blood. The TCR comes from a person between 35 and 49 years old with breast cancer. The rearrangement joins TRBV13 to TRBJ2-3; the D gene is possibly TRBD2 (7 bases). In DNA form, the CDR3 reads TGTGCCAGCAGCTGGGAACGGGGGGCGAGAGATACGCAGTATTTT. The encoded protein is CASSWERGARDTQYF.